The rows below give T cell receptor beta chains drawn from one sample of a study of T cells after posttransplantation cyclophosphamide. Profiled with immunoSEQ multiplex PCR; TCRdb holds only in-frame clones, not every one. The table includes about 9,200 clones, roughly 87% detected once. Material for sequencing was memory CD4+ T cells sorted from PBMCs. All receptors derive from a woman aged 60 to 75 in good health, CMV-negative, and a related stem cell transplant donor. Both conserved end residues are part of each CDR3. The D gene is left open where the match is weak. Clone size, where shown, is once, few, many, or a class for clones that have expanded.

clone size | J gene | D gene | V gene | CDR3 protein | CDR3 DNA
- | TRBJ2-6 | - | TRBV6-1 | CASSRGTNVLTF | TGTGCCAGCAGCAGGGGAACCAACGTCCTGACTTTC
- | TRBJ2-7 | - | TRBV28 | CASIGNLPPYEQYF | TGTGCCAGCATTGGCAACCTTCCCCCCTACGAGCAGTACTTC
- | TRBJ1-1 | - | TRBV7-2 | CASSPAGVNTEAFF | TGTGCCAGCAGCCCCGCGGGGGTGAACACTGAAGCTTTCTTT
- | TRBJ2-2 | - | TRBV5-1 | CASSYRDTGELFF | TGCGCCAGCAGCTACCGGGACACCGGGGAGCTGTTTTTT
once | TRBJ2-1 | - | TRBV7-2 | CASSLTARSYNEQFF | TGTGCCAGCAGCTTGACCGCTAGATCCTACAATGAGCAGTTCTTC
- | TRBJ2-7 | TRBD1 | TRBV19 | CASSPGTGTCEQYF | TGTGCCAGTAGTCCGGGGACAGGAACCTGCGAGCAGTACTTC
few | TRBJ1-5 | TRBD1 | TRBV19 | CASSPQGRSDQPQHF | TGTGCCAGTAGCCCACAGGGGCGGTCGGATCAGCCCCAGCATTTT
- | TRBJ2-7 | TRBD1 | TRBV7-2 | CASSQAGQGAREQYF | TGTGCCAGCAGCCAGGCGGGACAGGGGGCGAGGGAGCAGTACTTC
- | TRBJ2-5 | TRBD1 | TRBV28 | CASRRGGQKETQYF | TGTGCCAGCAGAAGAGGGGGACAGAAAGAGACCCAGTACTTC
- | TRBJ2-3 | TRBD2 | TRBV9 | CASSSRGGLTDTQYF | TGTGCCAGCAGCTCTCGGGGGGGCTTGACAGATACGCAGTATTTT
- | TRBJ2-1 | - | TRBV4-1 | CASSQDRGGRGIINEQFF | TGCGCCAGCAGCCAAGATAGGGGGGGCCGAGGCATAATCAATGAGCAGTTCTTC
- | TRBJ1-6 | TRBD1 | TRBV4-2 | CASSPRDRGRDNSPLHF | TGTGCCAGCAGCCCCCGGGACAGGGGGAGAGATAATTCACCCCTCCACTTT
- | TRBJ1-2 | - | TRBV28 | CASRGTPGYTF | TGTGCCAGCCGAGGGACACCTGGCTACACCTTC
- | TRBJ2-3 | - | TRBV7-9 | CASSLMGGSTDTQYF | TGTGCCAGCAGTTTAATGGGGGGTAGCACAGATACGCAGTATTTT
- | TRBJ2-5 | - | TRBV4-3 | CASSQEASRETQYF | TGCGCCAGCAGCCAAGAAGCCAGCAGGGAGACCCAGTACTTC
- | TRBJ2-1 | TRBD1 | TRBV13 | CASSSSTLTGGNEQFF | TGTGCCAGCAGCTCCTCAACCCTAACAGGGGGCAATGAGCAGTTCTTC
- | TRBJ1-2 | TRBD1 | TRBV5-4 | CASSSTGAPLFYGYTF | TGTGCCAGCAGCAGCACAGGGGCTCCCCTATTCTATGGCTACACCTTC
- | TRBJ1-1 | TRBD1 | TRBV5-4 | CASSLSQGAHSSAFF | TGTGCCAGCAGCTTGTCCCAGGGGGCCCATTCATCGGCTTTCTTT
- | TRBJ2-5 | TRBD1 | TRBV2 | CASSGDRGGWETQYF | TGTGCCAGCAGTGGGGACAGGGGAGGGTGGGAGACCCAGTACTTC
- | TRBJ1-1 | - | TRBV4-3 | CASSQVQKNTEAFF | TGCGCCAGCAGCCAAGTACAGAAAAACACTGAAGCTTTCTTT
few | TRBJ1-5 | - | TRBV6-1 | CASSTDSSYQPQHF | TGTGCCAGCAGTACCGACAGCTCTTATCAGCCCCAGCATTTT
- | TRBJ2-7 | - | TRBV12-2 | CASRLTSGRTYEQYF | TGTGCAAGTCGCTTAACTAGCGGGAGGACCTACGAGCAGTACTTC
- | TRBJ1-2 | - | TRBV10-3 | CAISPQGYGYTF | TGTGCCATCAGCCCACAGGGCTATGGCTACACCTTC
- | TRBJ2-5 | TRBD1 | TRBV6-1 | CASKTDRGSQETQYF | TGTGCCAGCAAGACGGACAGGGGGTCCCAAGAGACCCAGTACTTC
- | TRBJ2-7 | - | TRBV2 | CASSWASYEQYF | TGTGCCAGCAGTTGGGCCAGCTACGAGCAGTACTTC
- | TRBJ2-3 | TRBD2 | TRBV6-1 | CASSEDGLAGAYTDTQYF | TGTGCCAGCAGTGAAGATGGACTAGCGGGGGCGTACACAGATACGCAGTATTTT
- | TRBJ1-2 | - | TRBV29-1 | CSAGRAGEGYTF | TGCAGCGCGGGGAGGGCAGGGGAAGGCTACACCTTC
- | TRBJ2-2 | TRBD2 | TRBV18 | CASSPHPAGTPTGELFF | TGTGCCAGCTCACCACATCCAGCGGGGACTCCCACCGGGGAGCTGTTTTTT
- | TRBJ1-4 | TRBD1 | TRBV7-9 | CASSPGQGATNEKLFF | TGTGCCAGCAGCCCCGGACAGGGCGCAACTAATGAAAAACTGTTTTTT
- | TRBJ1-4 | TRBD1 | TRBV7-9 | CASSDRATNEKLFF | TGTGCCAGCAGCGACAGGGCAACTAATGAAAAACTGTTTTTT
few | TRBJ2-2 | TRBD2 | TRBV4-1 | CASSQEGAGGSTGELFF | TGCGCCAGCAGCCAAGAAGGGGCGGGAGGGAGCACCGGGGAGCTGTTTTTT
- | TRBJ1-1 | - | TRBV25-1 | CASSTQGRGTEAFF | TGTGCCAGCAGTACCCAGGGGCGAGGCACTGAAGCTTTCTTT
- | TRBJ2-4 | TRBD1 | TRBV5-8 | CASSLPGGAVVIQYF | TGTGCCAGCAGTCTACCAGGGGGCGCAGTTGTCATTCAGTACTTC
few | TRBJ2-7 | TRBD2 | TRBV6-5 | CASSYSGGSVNEQYF | TGTGCCAGCAGTTACTCTGGCGGGAGCGTAAACGAGCAGTACTTC
- | TRBJ1-1 | - | TRBV18 | CASSPSKDRLNTEAFF | TGTGCCAGCTCACCATCTAAAGACAGGCTAAACACTGAAGCTTTCTTT
- | TRBJ2-1 | - | TRBV7-7 | CASSLDGQSNEQFF | TGTGCTAGCAGCTTAGATGGACAGTCCAATGAGCAGTTCTTC
once | TRBJ1-2 | - | TRBV5-1 | CASSHLESDYGYTF | TGCGCCAGCAGCCACTTGGAGAGCGACTATGGCTACACCTTC
once | TRBJ1-4 | TRBD1 | TRBV11-2 | CASSSSRGANEKLFF | TGTGCCAGCAGCTCGAGCAGGGGGGCTAATGAAAAACTGTTTTTT
- | TRBJ2-2 | - | TRBV7-9 | CASSQGLSNTGELFF | TGTGCCAGCAGCCAGGGACTTTCGAACACCGGGGAGCTGTTTTTT
- | TRBJ2-1 | TRBD2 | TRBV30 | CALRLAGSYNEQFF | TGTGCCTTGAGACTAGCGGGCTCCTACAATGAGCAGTTCTTC
- | TRBJ2-4 | TRBD1 | TRBV7-2 | CASSLGGTGSNIQYF | TGTGCCAGCAGCTTAGGAGGGACAGGGTCGAACATTCAGTACTTC
- | TRBJ2-1 | TRBD1 | TRBV7-3 | CASSYRGGNEQFF | TGTGCCAGCAGCTACAGGGGTGGCAATGAGCAGTTCTTC
- | TRBJ2-3 | - | TRBV14 | CASSQDPRAGTDTQYF | TGTGCCAGCAGCCAAGATCCGAGGGCCGGGACAGATACGCAGTATTTT
- | TRBJ2-1 | - | TRBV29-1 | CSVGLALGNEQFF | TGCAGCGTTGGGCTAGCCCTAGGGAATGAGCAGTTCTTC
- | TRBJ1-6 | TRBD1 | TRBV6-5 | CASRKGQGHGSPLHF | TGTGCCAGCAGAAAGGGACAGGGGCACGGTTCACCCCTCCACTTT
- | TRBJ2-2 | - | TRBV19 | CASIHSTGELFF | TGTGCCAGTATTCATAGCACCGGGGAGCTGTTTTTT
- | TRBJ1-2 | - | TRBV4-2 | CASSQAGFSFGGSLDYGYTF | TGTGCCAGCAGCCAAGCGGGCTTTAGCTTCGGGGGTAGCCTAGACTATGGCTACACCTTC
- | TRBJ1-1 | - | TRBV6-6 | CASSKGGAGTEAFF | TGTGCCAGCAGCAAGGGGGGGGCCGGCACTGAAGCTTTCTTT
few | TRBJ2-3 | TRBD2 | TRBV19 | CASKRGGPGDTQYF | TGTGCCAGTAAGCGGGGGGGCCCGGGAGATACGCAGTATTTT
- | TRBJ1-1 | TRBD1 | TRBV5-4 | CASSLLSTGPTEAFF | TGTGCCAGCAGCTTGTTGTCGACAGGGCCCACTGAAGCTTTCTTT
- | TRBJ1-6 | TRBD1 | TRBV6-5 | CASNPQTGRNSPLHF | TGTGCCAGCAACCCCCAGACAGGGCGCAATTCACCCCTCCACTTT
few | TRBJ1-6 | - | TRBV10-3 | CAISESTDNSPLHF | TGTGCCATCAGTGAGTCGACAGACAATTCACCCCTCCACTTT
- | TRBJ2-1 | - | TRBV6-4 | CASSDSKRGYNNEQFF | TGTGCCAGCAGTGACTCGAAAAGGGGCTATAACAATGAGCAGTTCTTC
once | TRBJ2-7 | TRBD2 | TRBV5-1 | CASREGSGPYEQYF | TGCGCCAGCCGGGAGGGTAGCGGCCCCTACGAGCAGTACTTC
once | TRBJ1-4 | - | TRBV7-2 | CASSVRAGSTNEKLFF | TGTGCCAGCAGCGTTCGGGCAGGGTCAACTAATGAAAAACTGTTTTTT
- | TRBJ1-2 | - | TRBV4-1 | CASIQGIVNYGYTF | TGCGCCAGCATACAGGGAATTGTTAACTATGGCTACACCTTC
- | TRBJ2-3 | - | TRBV7-2 | CASSTPKIAGSTDTQYF | TGTGCCAGCAGCACCCCAAAGATTGCGGGGAGCACAGATACGCAGTATTTT
- | TRBJ2-3 | TRBD2 | TRBV5-1 | CASSLSGLGTDTQYF | TGCGCCAGCAGCCTCTCGGGACTAGGGACAGATACGCAGTATTTT
- | TRBJ2-7 | - | TRBV2 | CASSGFPTGIMADEQYF | TGTGCCAGCAGTGGATTCCCTACAGGGATAATGGCGGACGAGCAGTACTTC
- | TRBJ1-2 | TRBD1 | TRBV4-2 | CASSQELGQLGTYGYTF | TGTGCCAGCAGCCAAGAGCTGGGACAGCTCGGGACCTATGGCTACACCTTC